Presented here are 20 T cell receptor beta chains from one specimen sequenced in a study of OX40 agonist ivuxolimab in advanced cancers. The repertoire was sequenced with immunoSEQ multiplex PCR; TCRdb's copy has only in-frame clones and lacks some. Of roughly 120,000 clones listed, 80% to 90% are singletons. The sample in question was CD4+ or CD8+ T cells sorted from blood, obtained in a trial of the OX40 agonist ivuxolimab. These receptors were taken from an adult with an advanced solid tumor such as melanoma, head and neck, liver or kidney cancer.

V is TRBV10-3 and J is TRBJ1-5; D uncertain. The CDR3 runs 14 residues. Trimming took 6 bases from V and 7 from J, leaving 16 bases between them. The V gene's germline CDR1 is ENHRY and CDR2 SYGVKD. The CDR3 DNA follows: TGTGCCATCAGCACCGGGAGCCTCGGGCAGCCCCAGCATTTT. Translated, it gives CAISTGSLGQPQHF.

V is TRBV5-4 and J is TRBJ2-5; 7 positions agree with TRBD1. The CDR3 is 13 amino acids. Germline CDR1 and CDR2: SGHNT and YYREEE (reference sequence). The junction had 3 bases not matched to a gene; V was cut back by 5 bases and J by 2 bases. The CDR3: CASSLRGQETQYF. The CDR3 DNA is TGTGCCAGCAGTCTCAGGGGGCAAGAGACCCAGTACTTC.

This chain links TRBV28 with TRBJ1-4, with D hard to call. Trimming took 7 bases from V and 2 from J, leaving 14 bases between them. The length of the CDR3 is 15 residues. Germline CDR1 is MDHEN and CDR2 is SYDVKM. The CDR3 is CASMREAWTNEKLFF. The CDR3, as DNA: TGTGCCAGCATGAGGGAGGCTTGGACTAATGAAAAACTGTTTTTT.

This clone was recorded a few times. V gene TRBV6-1 combines with J gene TRBJ1-5; 8 bases are shared with TRBD1. J gave up 5 bases and V 7 bases, and 4 bases lay outside the gene matches. CDR1 and CDR2 (germline): MNHNS, SASEGT. The CDR3 spans 13 residues. The CDR3 DNA sequence: TGTGCCAGCAACCCACAGGGGGATCAGCCCCAGCATTTT. It specifies CASNPQGDQPQHF.

The gene calls are TRBV7-2 and TRBJ1-2; D remains unclear. This CDR3 spans 13 amino acids. Germline V lookup: CDR1 SGHTA, CDR2 FQGNSA. The ends were cut back, 5 bases at V and 4 bases at J, with 11 bases in the middle. The CDR3 spells CASSPMASYGYTF. The CDR3, as DNA: TGTGCCAGCAGCCCCATGGCGAGCTATGGCTACACCTTC.

CDR3 DNA: TGCGCCAGCAGGCACTGGGGGGAGGGCCACGAGCAGTACTTC. Protein: CASRHWGEGHEQYF. The chain couples TRBV23-1 to TRBJ2-7; TRBD2 agrees at 7 bases. TRBV23-1 is placed among ORFs of uncertain function. The CDR3 has 14 residues. The V and J ends lost 6 bases and 5 bases, in that order; junction bases with no gene match: 10.

This chain connects TRBV27 to TRBJ2-3, with D unresolved. Deletions cut 3 bases from V and 5 bases from J, with 9 bases between. The CDR3 length is 13 residues. Per the germline V gene, CDR1 is MNHEY and CDR2 is SMNVEV (reference sequence). The CDR3 DNA reads as TGTGCCAGCAGTTTTCGGGTCGGAGATACGCAGTATTTT. Protein: CASSFRVGDTQYF.

This clone has only one observation. This chain joins TRBV7-8 and TRBJ1-4; unclear D gene. CDR3 size: 14 residues. CDR1 and CDR2 from the germline V gene are SGHVS and FQNEAQ. V lost 3 bases, J lost 5 bases, and 10 bases lay in between. Here the CDR3 DNA reads TGTGCCAGCAGCTTTGGGCAGACCAATGAAAAACTGTTTTTT. Translated, it gives CASSFGQTNEKLFF. The full variable domain, with the rest looked up from reference TRBV7-8 and TRBJ1-4, is GAGVSQSPRYKVAKRGQDVALRCDPISGHVSLFWYQQALGQGPEFLTYFQNEAQLDKSGLPSDRFFAERPEGSVSTLKIQRTQQEDSAVYLCASSFGQTNEKLFFGSGTQLSVL.

The V call is TRBV18, the J call TRBJ2-3; TRBD1 or TRBD2 may be the D gene (5 bases each). V lost 1 base and J 6 bases, leaving 14 bases between the germline ends. The germline CDR1 and CDR2 sequences are KGHSH and LQKENI. The CDR3 length is 15 residues. The CDR3 loop reads CASSPRDGEGDTQYF. The DNA of the CDR3 is TGTGCCAGCTCACCACGGGACGGGGAAGGCGATACGCAGTATTTT.

A single count supports this clone. The chain employs TRBV19 and TRBJ2-5, with 10 bases aligning to TRBD1. CDR1 and CDR2 from the germline V gene are LNHDA and SQIVND (reference sequence). The CDR3 consists of 14 residues. Germline trimming cut 5 bases from V and 7 bases from J; bases unmatched to any gene: 7. DNA of the CDR3: TGTGCCAGTAGTGAGACAGGGGGCGTCGGGACCCAGTACTTC. Translating it yields CASSETGGVGTQYF. The variable domain in full, completed from reference TRBV19 and TRBJ2-5, reads DGGITQSPKYLFRKEGQNVTLSCEQNLNHDAMYWYRQDPGQGLRLIYYSQIVNDFQKGDIAEGYSVSREKKESFPLTVTSAQKNPTAFYLCASSETGGVGTQYFGPGTRLLVL.

This clone was counted once. The gene calls are TRBV15 and TRBJ1-4, with TRBD1 as a possible D gene (5 bases). CDR1 and CDR2 (germline): LNHNV, YYDKDF (reference sequence). This CDR3 is built from 15 residues. Trimming pared 0 bases from V and 3 bases from J, leaving 8 bases between. The CDR3 bases are TGTGCCACCAGCAGAGAGACAGTTTCTAATGAAAAACTGTTTTTT. Translated: CATSRETVSNEKLFF. The whole variable domain, remainder taken from reference TRBV15 and TRBJ1-4, is DAMVIQNPRYQVTQFGKPVTLSCSQTLNHNVMYWYQQKSSQAPKLLFHYYDKDFNNEADTPDNFQSRRPNTSFCFLDIRSPGLGDTAMYLCATSRETVSNEKLFFGSGTQLSVL.

This chain links TRBV28 with TRBJ1-3, with D unclear. This CDR3 region has 17 residues. Germline loops: CDR1 MDHEN, CDR2 SYDVKM. The V and J ends lost 4 bases and 0 bases respectively, with 16 bases between them. CDR3 region: CASSSPLGGLSGNTIYF. The CDR3 nucleotides read TGTGCCAGCAGTTCCCCCCTGGGCGGCCTCTCTGGAAACACCATATATTTT.

The chain recombines TRBV7-2 with TRBJ1-4; no reliable D call. The CDR3 totals 15 residues. Trimming pared 1 base from V and 5 bases from J, leaving 11 bases between. Germline CDR1 reads SGHTA; CDR2 reads FQGNSA. The DNA of the CDR3 is TGTGCCAGCAGCTTAGTAGGAGGGTCCAATGAAAAACTGTTTTTT. It translates to CASSLVGGSNEKLFF.

This chain connects TRBV10-3 to TRBJ2-1; 8 positions match TRBD2. Germline V gives CDR1 ENHRY, CDR2 SYGVKD. Unmatched junction bases numbered 4, after V lost 8 bases and J lost 4 bases. The CDR3 totals 13 residues. The CDR3 nucleotides read TGTGCCATCGTCGGGGGGGATTACAATGAGCAGTTCTTC. Translation: CAIVGGDYNEQFF.

The count of this clone is one. The same CDR3 can be traced to other DNA sequences in this sample. The V and J genes are TRBV30 and TRBJ2-3, with TRBD1 matching 8 bases. Germline V gene lookup returns CDR1 GTSNPN and CDR2 SVGIG (reference sequence). The CDR3 has 14 amino acids. The junction had 0 bases not matched to a gene; V was cut back by 0 bases and J by 1 base. DNA for the CDR3: TGTGCCTGGAGTGTACAGGGGGGCACAGATACGCAGTATTTT. Protein: CAWSVQGGTDTQYF.

DNA of the CDR3: TGTGCTAGTGGTTTGGATACAGGCGGACAGTTCTTC. Translation gives CASGLDTGGQFF. The chain combines TRBV12-5 with TRBJ2-1, with D perhaps TRBD1 (5 bases). Germline lookup yields CDR1 LGHNT and CDR2 FRNRAP. Between the trimmed V and J ends, which lost 1 base and 13 bases, there was a span of 11 bases. The CDR3 contains 12 residues.

The chain uses TRBV7-2 and TRBJ2-7; D could derive from TRBD1 or TRBD2 (7 bases each). CDR3 length: 16 amino acids. The germline V gene encodes CDR1 SGHTA and CDR2 FQGNSA. Trimming shortened V by 5 bases and J by 0 bases, and 17 bases separated the two germline ends. The CDR3 coding sequence is TGTGCCAGCAGCGCCCAGGGGGGGGGCCTCTCCTACGAGCAGTACTTC. Encoded protein: CASSAQGGGLSYEQYF.

This clone was seen just once. The rearrangement joins TRBV28 to TRBJ2-1, with 10 bases fitting TRBD2. Looked up from germline, CDR1 is MDHEN and CDR2 is SYDVKM. This CDR3 has 15 residues. The J segment lost 10 bases and the V segment lost 4 bases, leaving 10 bases of the junction unmatched. CDR3 sequence reads: CASSSDLAGVNEQFF. DNA of the CDR3: TGTGCCAGCAGTTCGGACCTAGCGGGGGTAAACGAGCAGTTCTTC. Full variable domain (rest looked up from reference TRBV28 and TRBJ2-1): DVKVTQSSRYLVKRTGEKVFLECVQDMDHENMFWYRQDPGLGLRLIYFSYDVKMKEKGDIPEGYSVSREKKERFSLILESASTNQTSMYLCASSSDLAGVNEQFFGPGTRLTVL.

The chain carries TRBV27 and TRBJ1-5; D is uncertain. The CDR3 runs to 16 residues. The germline V and J ends were trimmed by 6 bases and 5 bases, with 20 bases remaining between them. CDR1 is MNHEY, CDR2 SMNVEV, per germline (reference sequence). CDR3: CASSDFGVGVDQPQHF. The CDR3 DNA is TGTGCCAGCAGCGACTTTGGAGTTGGGGTGGATCAGCCCCAGCATTTT.

This chain uses TRBV10-3 with TRBJ1-5; D not certain. V lost 6 bases to trimming and J lost 4 bases, with 16 bases between them. The CDR3 has 15 amino acids. Per germline, CDR1 ENHRY and CDR2 SYGVKD. This CDR3 reads CAIRSGLEGNQPQHF. In DNA, the CDR3 is TGTGCCATCAGGTCAGGACTGGAGGGAAATCAGCCCCAGCATTTT.